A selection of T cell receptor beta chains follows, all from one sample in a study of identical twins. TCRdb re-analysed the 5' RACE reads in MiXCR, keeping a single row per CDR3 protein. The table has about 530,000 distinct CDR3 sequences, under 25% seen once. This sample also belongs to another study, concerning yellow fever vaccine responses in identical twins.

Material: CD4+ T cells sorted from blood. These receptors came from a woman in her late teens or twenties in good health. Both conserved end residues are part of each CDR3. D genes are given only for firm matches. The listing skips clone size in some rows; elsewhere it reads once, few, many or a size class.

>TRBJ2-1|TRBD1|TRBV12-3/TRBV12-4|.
CAICFAPGQPYSYNEQFF
TGTGCCATCTGTTTCGCCCCGGGACAGCCATACTCCTACAATGAGCAGTTCTTC
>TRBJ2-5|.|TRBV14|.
CASSQYGAIQETQYF
TGTGCCAGCAGCCAGTACGGGGCGATCCAAGAGACCCAGTACTTC
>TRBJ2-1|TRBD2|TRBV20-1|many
CSAIAGSSYNEQFF
TGCAGTGCTATAGCGGGAAGCTCCTACAATGAGCAGTTCTTC
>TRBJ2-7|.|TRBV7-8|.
CASSVGRTSSYEQYF
TGTGCCAGCAGCGTGGGCAGAACAAGCTCCTACGAGCAGTACTTC
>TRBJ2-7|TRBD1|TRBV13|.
CASSQGGQGYEQYF
TGTGCCAGCAGCCAGGGGGGACAGGGCTACGAGCAGTACTTC
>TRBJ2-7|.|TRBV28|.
CASSFPDHYEQYF
TGTGCCAGCAGTTTCCCGGACCACTACGAGCAGTACTTC
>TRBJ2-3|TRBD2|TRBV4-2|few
CASSLEPGLAADTQYF
TGTGCCAGCAGCCTCGAACCGGGACTAGCAGCAGATACGCAGTATTTT
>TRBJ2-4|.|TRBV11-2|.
CASSLLLGSPTGGNIQYF
TGTGCCAGCAGCTTACTGCTGGGCAGCCCAACCGGCGGAAACATTCAGTACTTC
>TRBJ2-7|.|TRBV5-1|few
CASSSPGSLNEQYF
TGCGCCAGCAGCTCCCCAGGGAGTTTGAACGAGCAGTACTTC
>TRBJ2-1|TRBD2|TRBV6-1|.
CASSRSGGGSNEQFF
TGTGCCAGCAGCCGCAGCGGGGGGGGTTCAAATGAGCAGTTCTTC
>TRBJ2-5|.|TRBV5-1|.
CASSLFSGGQKTQYF
TGCGCCAGCAGCTTGTTCTCCGGCGGTCAAAAGACCCAGTACTTC
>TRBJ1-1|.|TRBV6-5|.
CASSYSSRKNTEAFF
TGTGCCAGCAGTTACTCGTCCAGGAAGAACACTGAAGCTTTCTTT
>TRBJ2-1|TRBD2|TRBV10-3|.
CAIQTSGSSYNEQFF
TGTGCCATCCAGACTAGCGGGAGCTCCTACAATGAGCAGTTCTTC
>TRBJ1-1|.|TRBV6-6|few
CASTLRETEAFF
TGTGCCAGCACCCTGCGGGAAACTGAAGCTTTCTTT
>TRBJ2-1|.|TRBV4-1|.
CASSQVIQVGYNEQFF
TGCGCCAGCAGCCAAGTTATACAGGTTGGCTACAATGAGCAGTTCTTC
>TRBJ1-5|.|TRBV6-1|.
CASEPGGLNQPQHF
TGTGCCAGTGAACCGGGCGGACTCAATCAGCCCCAGCATTTT
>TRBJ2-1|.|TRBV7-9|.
CASSLGLAREQFF
TGTGCCAGCAGCTTAGGGCTAGCTCGCGAGCAGTTCTTC
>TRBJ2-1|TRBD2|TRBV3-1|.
CASSQVIRSSGYNEQFF
TGTGCCAGCAGCCAAGTAATCAGGTCTAGCGGCTACAATGAGCAGTTCTTC
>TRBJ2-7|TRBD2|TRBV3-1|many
CASSLGTSGRYEQYF
TGTGCCAGCAGTTTAGGGACTAGCGGGAGGTACGAGCAGTACTTC
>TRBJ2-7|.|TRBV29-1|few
CSVEKNRYEQYF
TGCAGCGTTGAAAAAAATCGCTACGAGCAGTACTTC
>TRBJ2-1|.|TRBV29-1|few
CSVTETGERLQFF
TGCAGCGTTACCGAGACAGGAGAAAGGTTGCAGTTCTTC
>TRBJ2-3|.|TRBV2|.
CASSEARNRQYF
TGTGCCAGCAGTGAAGCGCGTAACCGGCAGTATTTT
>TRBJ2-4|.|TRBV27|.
CASTKVGELAKNIQYF
TGTGCCAGCACGAAGGTGGGGGAACTAGCCAAAAACATTCAGTACTTC
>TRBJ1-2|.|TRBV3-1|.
CASSLDGVLTGGYTF
TGTGCCAGCAGCCTCGACGGAGTCTTGACGGGTGGCTACACCTTC
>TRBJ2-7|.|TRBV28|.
CASSRPGRSDYEQYF
TGTGCCAGCAGTCGACCGGGACGCAGCGACTACGAGCAGTACTTC
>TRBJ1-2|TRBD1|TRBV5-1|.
CASSFGQGVNYGYTF
TGCGCCAGCAGCTTCGGACAGGGGGTTAACTATGGCTACACCTTC
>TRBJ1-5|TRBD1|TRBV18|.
CASSPQTGNSNQPQHF
TGTGCCAGCTCACCACAGACAGGGAATAGCAATCAGCCCCAGCATTTT
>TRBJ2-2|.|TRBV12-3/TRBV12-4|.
CASKSGQDTGELFF
TGTGCCAGCAAATCGGGCCAGGACACCGGGGAGCTGTTTTTT
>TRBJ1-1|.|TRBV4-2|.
CASSQAGSTEAFF
TGTGCCAGCAGCCAAGCCGGGAGCACTGAAGCTTTCTTT
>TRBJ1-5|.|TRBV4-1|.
CASSQDVGDYQPQHF
TGCGCCAGCAGCCAAGATGTGGGGGATTATCAGCCCCAGCATTTT
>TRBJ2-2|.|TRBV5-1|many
CASGGQGAGELFF
TGCGCCAGCGGCGGACAAGGCGCCGGGGAGCTGTTTTTT
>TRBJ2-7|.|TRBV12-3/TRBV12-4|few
CASSNRVSYEQYF
TGTGCCAGCTCAAACAGGGTTTCATACGAGCAGTACTTC
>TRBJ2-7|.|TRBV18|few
CASSPPGSSYEQYF
TGTGCCAGCTCACCACCGGGGAGCTCCTACGAGCAGTACTTC
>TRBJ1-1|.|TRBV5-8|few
CASSSRRGGGEAFF
TGTGCCAGCAGCTCCCGCCGGGGCGGGGGTGAAGCTTTCTTT
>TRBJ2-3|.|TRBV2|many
CASSADSTDTQYF
TGTGCCAGCAGTGCAGATAGCACAGATACGCAGTATTTT
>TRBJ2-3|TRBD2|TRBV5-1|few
CASSSGSLGTDTQYF
TGCGCCAGCTCTAGCGGGAGTTTAGGCACAGATACGCAGTATTTT
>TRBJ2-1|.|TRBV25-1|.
CASILTVQTYNEQFF
TGTGCCAGCATTCTAACCGTACAGACTTACAATGAGCAGTTCTTC
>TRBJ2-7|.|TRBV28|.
CASSLFGAGGYEQYF
TGTGCCAGCAGTTTATTCGGGGCAGGCGGATACGAGCAGTACTTC